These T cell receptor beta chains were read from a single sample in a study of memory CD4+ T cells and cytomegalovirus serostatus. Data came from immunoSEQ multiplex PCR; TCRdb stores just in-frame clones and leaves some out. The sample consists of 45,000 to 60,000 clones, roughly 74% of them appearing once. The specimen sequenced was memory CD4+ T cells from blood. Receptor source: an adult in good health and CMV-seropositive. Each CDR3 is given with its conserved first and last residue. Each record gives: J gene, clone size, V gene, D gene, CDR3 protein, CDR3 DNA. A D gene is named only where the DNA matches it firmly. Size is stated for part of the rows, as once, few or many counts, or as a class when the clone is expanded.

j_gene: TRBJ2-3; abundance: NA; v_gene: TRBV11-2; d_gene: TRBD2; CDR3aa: CASSKSSGSTDTQYF; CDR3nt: TGTGCCAGCAGTAAATCTAGCGGGAGTACAGATACGCAGTATTTT
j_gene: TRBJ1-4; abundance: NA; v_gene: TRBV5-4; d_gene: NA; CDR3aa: CASSLEAVSGTPTNEKLFF; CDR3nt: TGTGCCAGCAGCTTGGAGGCTGTTTCGGGGACTCCAACTAATGAAAAACTGTTTTTT
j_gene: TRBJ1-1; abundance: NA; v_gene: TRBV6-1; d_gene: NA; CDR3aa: CASNEGHLNTEAFF; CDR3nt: TGTGCCAGCAATGAAGGGCACTTGAACACTGAAGCTTTCTTT
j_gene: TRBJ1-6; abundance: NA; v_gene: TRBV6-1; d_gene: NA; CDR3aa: CASSEAQGDDSPLHF; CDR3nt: TGTGCCAGCAGTGAAGCTCAGGGTGATGATTCACCCCTCCACTTT
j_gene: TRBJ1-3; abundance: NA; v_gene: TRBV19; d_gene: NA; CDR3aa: CASSMWTSGNTIYF; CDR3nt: TGTGCCAGTAGTATGTGGACGTCTGGAAACACCATATATTTT
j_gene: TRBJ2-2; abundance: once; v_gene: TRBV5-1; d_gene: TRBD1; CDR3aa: CASSGQTNTGELFF; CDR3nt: TGCGCCAGTTCGGGACAGACGAACACCGGGGAGCTGTTTTTT
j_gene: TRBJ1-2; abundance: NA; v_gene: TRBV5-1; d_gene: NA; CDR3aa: CASSPEGSRYVYGYTF; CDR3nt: TGCGCCAGCAGCCCCGAAGGCAGTCGATACGTCTATGGCTACACCTTC
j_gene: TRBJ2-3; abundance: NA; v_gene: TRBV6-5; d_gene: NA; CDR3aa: CASLKWVGDTQYF; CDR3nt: TGTGCCAGCCTAAAATGGGTGGGTGATACGCAGTATTTT
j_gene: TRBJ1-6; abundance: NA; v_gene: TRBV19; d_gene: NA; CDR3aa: CASSPSRGGQSPLHF; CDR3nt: TGTGCCAGTAGCCCGAGTCGCGGGGGGCAATCACCCCTCCACTTT
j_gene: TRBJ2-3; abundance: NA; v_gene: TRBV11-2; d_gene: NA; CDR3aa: CASSFGGDISTDTQYF; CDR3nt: TGTGCCAGCAGCTTTGGGGGGGACATTAGCACAGATACGCAGTATTTT
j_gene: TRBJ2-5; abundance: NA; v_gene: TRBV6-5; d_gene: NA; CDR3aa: CATTPPGDGGTQYF; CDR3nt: TGTGCCACCACCCCCCCGGGCGACGGAGGGACCCAGTACTTC
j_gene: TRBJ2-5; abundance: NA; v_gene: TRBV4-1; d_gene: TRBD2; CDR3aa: CASSQDRLAGARETQYF; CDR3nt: TGCGCCAGCAGCCAGGACAGACTAGCGGGGGCCCGGGAGACCCAGTACTTC
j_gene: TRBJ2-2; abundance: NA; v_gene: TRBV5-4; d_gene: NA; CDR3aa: CASSPLTGNTGELFF; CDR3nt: TGTGCCAGCAGCCCCCTCACAGGGAACACCGGGGAGCTGTTTTTT
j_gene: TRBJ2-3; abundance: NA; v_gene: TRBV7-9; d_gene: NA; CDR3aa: CASSWPGGTDTQYF; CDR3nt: TGTGCCAGCAGCTGGCCGGGGGGCACAGATACGCAGTATTTT
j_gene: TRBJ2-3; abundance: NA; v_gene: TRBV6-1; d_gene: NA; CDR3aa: CASIWGGTDTQYF; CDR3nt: TGTGCCAGCATCTGGGGCGGCACAGATACGCAGTATTTT
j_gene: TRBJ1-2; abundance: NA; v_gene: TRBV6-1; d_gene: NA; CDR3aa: CASRDLGFYGYTF; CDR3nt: TGTGCCAGCAGGGACTTGGGGTTCTATGGCTACACCTTC
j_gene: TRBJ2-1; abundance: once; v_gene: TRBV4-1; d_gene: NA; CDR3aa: CASSQEGGWDNEQFF; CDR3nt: TGCGCCAGCAGCCAAGAAGGGGGGTGGGACAATGAGCAGTTCTTC
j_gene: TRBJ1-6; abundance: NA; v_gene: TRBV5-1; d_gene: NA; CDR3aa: CASSLDLPYNSPLHF; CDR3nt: TGCGCCAGCAGCTTGGACTTGCCCTATAATTCACCCCTCCACTTT
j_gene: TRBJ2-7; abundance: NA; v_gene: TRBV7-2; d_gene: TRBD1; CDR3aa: CASSLRGTGASYEQYF; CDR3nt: TGTGCCAGCAGCCTAAGGGGGACAGGGGCCTCCTACGAGCAGTACTTC
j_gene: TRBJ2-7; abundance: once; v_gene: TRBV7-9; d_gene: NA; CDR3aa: CASSWGRERNEQYF; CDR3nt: TGTGCCAGCAGCTGGGGCAGGGAGAGGAACGAGCAGTACTTC
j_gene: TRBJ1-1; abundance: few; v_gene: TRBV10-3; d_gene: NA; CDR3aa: CATAPLNTEAFF; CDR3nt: TGTGCCACGGCTCCTTTGAACACTGAAGCTTTCTTT
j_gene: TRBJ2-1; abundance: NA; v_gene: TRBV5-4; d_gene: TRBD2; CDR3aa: CASSFGLAVWNEQFF; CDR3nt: TGTGCCAGCAGCTTCGGACTAGCGGTTTGGAATGAGCAGTTCTTC
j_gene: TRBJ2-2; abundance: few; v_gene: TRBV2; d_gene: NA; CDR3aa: CASRNSGGEDTGELFF; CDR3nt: TGTGCCAGCAGAAACTCAGGTGGAGAAGACACCGGGGAGCTGTTTTTT
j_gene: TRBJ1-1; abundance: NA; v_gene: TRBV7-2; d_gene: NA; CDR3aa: CASSLEVNTEAFF; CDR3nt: TGTGCCAGCAGCTTAGAGGTGAACACTGAAGCTTTCTTT
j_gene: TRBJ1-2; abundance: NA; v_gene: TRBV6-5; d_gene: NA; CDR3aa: CASSSGRVLGYTF; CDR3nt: TGTGCCAGCAGTTCTGGCAGGGTTCTTGGCTACACCTTC
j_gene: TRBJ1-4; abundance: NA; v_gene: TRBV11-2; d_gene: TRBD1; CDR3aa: CASSPYRGPNEKLFF; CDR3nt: TGTGCCAGCAGCCCGTACAGGGGGCCGAATGAAAAACTGTTTTTT
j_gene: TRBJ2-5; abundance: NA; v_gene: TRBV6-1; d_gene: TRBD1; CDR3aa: CASRSGQGMGETQYF; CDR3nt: TGTGCCAGCAGATCGGGACAGGGGATGGGAGAGACCCAGTACTTC
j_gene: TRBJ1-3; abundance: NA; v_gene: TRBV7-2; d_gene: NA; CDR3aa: CASSNRRPSGNTIYF; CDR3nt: TGTGCCAGCAGCAACCGCCGTCCCTCTGGAAACACCATATATTTT
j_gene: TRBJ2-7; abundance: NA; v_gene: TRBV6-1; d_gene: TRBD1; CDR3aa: CASSDGTANNYEQYF; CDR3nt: TGTGCCAGCAGCGACGGGACAGCCAATAACTACGAGCAGTACTTC
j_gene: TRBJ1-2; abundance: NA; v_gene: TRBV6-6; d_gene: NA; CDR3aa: CASSPGPNYGYTF; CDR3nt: TGTGCCAGCAGTCCGGGACCGAACTATGGCTACACCTTC
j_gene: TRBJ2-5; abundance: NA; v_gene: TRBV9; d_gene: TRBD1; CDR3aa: CASSVDPGGETQYF; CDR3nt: TGTGCCAGCAGCGTAGACCCAGGGGGAGAGACCCAGTACTTC
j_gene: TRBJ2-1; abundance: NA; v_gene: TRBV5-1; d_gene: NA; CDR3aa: CASSLPGHDEQFF; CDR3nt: TGCGCCAGCAGCTTGCCGGGACACGATGAGCAGTTCTTC
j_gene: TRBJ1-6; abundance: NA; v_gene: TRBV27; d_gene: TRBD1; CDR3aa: CASRIQGDGAPLHF; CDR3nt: TGTGCCAGCAGGATACAGGGGGACGGCGCACCCCTCCACTTT
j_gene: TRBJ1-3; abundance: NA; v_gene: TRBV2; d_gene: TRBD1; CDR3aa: CASREKTGTGIFSGNTIYF; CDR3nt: TGTGCCAGCAGGGAGAAAACCGGGACAGGGATCTTTTCTGGAAACACCATATATTTT
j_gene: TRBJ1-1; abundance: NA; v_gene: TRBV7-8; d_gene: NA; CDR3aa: CASSLGVGASTEAFF; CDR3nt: TGTGCCAGCAGCTTAGGAGTAGGGGCAAGCACTGAAGCTTTCTTT
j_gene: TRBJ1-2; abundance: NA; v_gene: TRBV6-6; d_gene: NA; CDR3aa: CASSFGHDGTNYGYTF; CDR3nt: TGTGCCAGCAGTTTCGGCCACGATGGGACAAACTATGGCTACACCTTC
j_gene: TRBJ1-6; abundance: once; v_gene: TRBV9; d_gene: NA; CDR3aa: CASSTGPGGEDSPLHF; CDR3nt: TGTGCCAGCAGCACCGGACCCGGAGGCGAAGATTCACCCCTCCACTTT
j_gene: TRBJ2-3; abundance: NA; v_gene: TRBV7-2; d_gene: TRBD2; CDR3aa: CASTGTSGATDTQYF; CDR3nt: TGTGCCAGCACCGGGACTAGCGGGGCCACAGATACGCAGTATTTT
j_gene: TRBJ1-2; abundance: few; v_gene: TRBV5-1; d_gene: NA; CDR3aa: CASSLSGQGYGYTF; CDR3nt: TGCGCCAGCAGCTTGTCGGGCCAAGGCTATGGCTACACCTTC
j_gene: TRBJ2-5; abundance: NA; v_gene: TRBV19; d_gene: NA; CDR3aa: CASSSARVGETQYF; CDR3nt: TGTGCCAGTAGTAGTGCCCGGGTAGGGGAGACCCAGTACTTC
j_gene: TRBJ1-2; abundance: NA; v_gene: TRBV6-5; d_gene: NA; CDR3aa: CASSIRGSDGYTF; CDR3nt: TGTGCCAGCAGTATCCGGGGCTCCGATGGCTACACCTTC
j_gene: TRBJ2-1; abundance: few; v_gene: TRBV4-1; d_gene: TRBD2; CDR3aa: CASSHPGLAGGPHYNEQFF; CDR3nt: TGCGCCAGCAGCCACCCGGGACTAGCGGGGGGTCCTCACTACAATGAGCAGTTCTTC
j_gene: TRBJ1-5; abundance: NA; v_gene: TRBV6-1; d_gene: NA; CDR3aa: CASRDIQPQHF; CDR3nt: TGTGCCAGCAGGGACATCCAGCCCCAGCATTTT
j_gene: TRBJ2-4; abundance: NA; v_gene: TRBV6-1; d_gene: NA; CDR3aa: CASSEADSDIQYF; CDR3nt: TGTGCCAGCAGTGAAGCGGACAGTGACATTCAGTACTTC
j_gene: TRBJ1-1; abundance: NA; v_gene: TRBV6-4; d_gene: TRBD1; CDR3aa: CASSDSADRGPTLLMNTEAFF; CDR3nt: TGTGCCAGCAGTGACTCAGCCGACAGGGGGCCAACGTTACTTATGAACACTGAAGCTTTCTTT
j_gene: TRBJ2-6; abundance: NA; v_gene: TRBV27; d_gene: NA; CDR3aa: CASSLSPGGTTEAQNVLTF; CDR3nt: TGTGCCAGCAGTTTGAGCCCCGGGGGTACGACTGAAGCACAAAACGTCCTGACTTTC
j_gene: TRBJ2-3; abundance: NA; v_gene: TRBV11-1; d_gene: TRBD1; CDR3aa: CASSLGGTGGWDTQYF; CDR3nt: TGTGCCAGCAGCTTAGGAGGGACAGGGGGCTGGGATACGCAGTATTTT
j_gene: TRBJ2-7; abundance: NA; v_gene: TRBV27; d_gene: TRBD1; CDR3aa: CASSPGQGQPGYEQYF; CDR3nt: TGTGCCAGCAGTCCCGGACAGGGCCAGCCGGGGTACGAGCAGTACTTC
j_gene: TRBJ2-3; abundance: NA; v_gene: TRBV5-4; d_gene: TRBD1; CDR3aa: CASSLTWDSQDTQYF; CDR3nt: TGTGCCAGCAGCCTTACCTGGGACAGCCAAGATACGCAGTATTTT